Listed below are T cell receptor beta chains from one sample, sequenced in a study of T-cell memory formation after mild COVID-19. In TCRdb, the 5' RACE reads were re-called with MiXCR into one record per CDR3 protein. The sample yields 210,000 or so distinct CDR3 sequences, more than 25% seen once. Sample: PBMCs or a T cell subset sorted from them (not recorded which). All receptors come from an adult woman who had mild COVID-19 (a few samples of this study predate the infection). Cell type and time point are not known. Both conserved end residues are part of each CDR3. Fields, in order: clone size, V gene, J gene, D gene, CDR3 protein, CDR3 DNA. A D gene is named only where the DNA matches it firmly. Clone size is stated in some rows and not others, as once, few, many or a class when expanded.

-	TRBV6-5	TRBJ1-5	-	CASSGDGTLRPQHF	TGTGCCAGCAGCGGGGACGGGACCCTTCGGCCCCAGCATTTT
-	TRBV4-1	TRBJ1-5	-	CASSQDGTGVQPQHF	TGCGCCAGCAGCCAAGATGGGACGGGGGTACAGCCCCAGCATTTT
-	TRBV6-6	TRBJ2-3	TRBD2	CASSPAGGRADTQYF	TGTGCCAGCAGCCCAGCGGGGGGGAGGGCAGATACGCAGTATTTT
-	TRBV5-1	TRBJ2-2	TRBD2	CASSFPGGTTGELFF	TGCGCCAGCAGCTTCCCGGGAGGGACCACCGGGGAGCTGTTTTTT
once	TRBV2	TRBJ2-3	TRBD2	CATCSGITTDTQYF	TGTGCCACCTGTAGCGGGATAACCACAGATACGCAGTATTTT
few	TRBV25-1	TRBJ2-5	TRBD2	CASSPLAGDWQETQYF	TGTGCCAGCAGTCCACTAGCGGGAGATTGGCAAGAGACCCAGTACTTC
-	TRBV5-1	TRBJ2-3	TRBD2	CASSIRTSLDTQYF	TGCGCCAGCAGCATCCGGACTAGTCTAGATACGCAGTATTTT
-	TRBV7-6	TRBJ2-5	-	CASSSIQTAQETQYF	TGTGCCAGCAGCTCCATACAGACCGCCCAAGAGACCCAGTACTTC
-	TRBV5-5	TRBJ1-2	TRBD1	CASSFSGTDNYGYTF	TGTGCCAGCAGCTTTTCAGGGACAGACAACTATGGCTACACCTTC
-	TRBV12-3/TRBV12-4	TRBJ2-1	-	CASRGRVNEQFF	TGTGCCAGCCGGGGCAGGGTCAATGAGCAGTTCTTC
many	TRBV24-1	TRBJ2-7	TRBD2	CATSDSGTSRYEQYF	TGTGCCACCAGTGACTCCGGGACTAGCCGGTACGAGCAGTACTTC
many	TRBV12-3/TRBV12-4	TRBJ2-3	TRBD2	CASSFLRGSTDTQYF	TGTGCCAGCAGTTTTTTGCGGGGGAGCACAGATACGCAGTATTTT
-	TRBV4-3	TRBJ1-6	TRBD1	CASSLGTGRDSPLHF	TGCGCCAGCAGCCTGGGGACAGGGAGGGATTCACCCCTCCACTTT